These T cell receptor beta chains were read from a single sample in a study of Graves' ophthalmopathy and Graves' hyperthyroidism. MiXCR, applied by TCRdb to the multiplex PCR reads, yields one record per CDR3 protein. The table lists hundreds of thousands of distinct CDR3 sequences, about 16% of them singletons. The sequencing input was peripheral blood. These receptors originate from a woman in her late teens or twenties with stable Graves' hyperthyroidism. Both conserved end residues are part of each CDR3. D genes are given only for firm matches. Part of the rows lack a size; the others show once, few, many or a class for expanded clones.

v_gene	len	j_gene	d_gene	abundance	CDR3nt	CDR3aa
TRBV18	14	TRBJ2-7	-	-	TGTGCCAGCTCCCCTTCCAGGGATCTCTACGAGCAGTACTTC	CASSPSRDLYEQYF
TRBV20-1	14	TRBJ1-5	-	many	TGCAGTGCTAGAGAACCAGGGGTACATCAGCCCCAGCATTTT	CSAREPGVHQPQHF
TRBV24-1	13	TRBJ1-2	-	many	TGTGCCACCAGTCCCTCAGCTGGGGATGGCTACACCTTC	CATSPSAGDGYTF
TRBV7-6	13	TRBJ2-7	TRBD1	many	TGTGCCAGCAGCCCTACAGGGGGCGCAGGGCAGTACTTC	CASSPTGGAGQYF
TRBV12-3/TRBV12-4	13	TRBJ2-2	-	many	TGTGCCAGCAGACGCGAGGGTCCCGGGGAGCTGTTTTTT	CASRREGPGELFF
TRBV11-2	13	TRBJ2-5	-	many	TGTGCCAGCAGCCTAACTAGCCGGGAGACCCAGTACTTC	CASSLTSRETQYF
TRBV12-3/TRBV12-4	14	TRBJ1-2	-	many	TGCGCCAGCAGTACCCGCCGGGCCTTAGGCGGCTACACCTTC	CASSTRRALGGYTF
TRBV20-1	13	TRBJ2-7	TRBD2	many	TGCAGTGCGAGGCGGGCGGGGGGGTACGAGCAGTACTTC	CSARRAGGYEQYF
TRBV6-2/TRBV6-3	13	TRBJ1-2	TRBD1	many	TGTGCCAGCAGTTTACAGGGGCGAGGTGGCTACACCTTC	CASSLQGRGGYTF
TRBV3-1	15	TRBJ2-4	-	few	TGTGCCAGCAGTCAAGTGGGGGGAGCCAAAAACATTCAGTACTTC	CASSQVGGAKNIQYF
TRBV15	14	TRBJ2-2	TRBD1	few	TGTGCCACCAGGAGGACAGGGGGGGCCGGGGAGCTGTTTTTT	CATRRTGGAGELFF
TRBV4-1	19	TRBJ1-6	-	few	TGCGCCAGCAGCCAAGATGCCCTTACGCGGAGCTCCTATAATTCACCCCTCCACTTT	CASSQDALTRSSYNSPLHF
TRBV2	15	TRBJ1-5	TRBD1	many	TGTGCCAGCAGCCCTGTGTGGGGACAGAATCAGCCCCAGCATTTT	CASSPVWGQNQPQHF
TRBV6-1	13	TRBJ1-5	-	many	TGTGCCAGCAGTGAAGCGGCAGGCCAGCCCCAGCATTTT	CASSEAAGQPQHF
TRBV6-5	15	TRBJ1-1	-	many	TGTGCCAGCAGTTACACGGCAGTCATGAACACTGAAGCTTTCTTT	CASSYTAVMNTEAFF
TRBV19	15	TRBJ2-7	TRBD1	many	TGTGCCAGTAGTACGATATGGGACAGCGCGGGCGAGCAGTACTTC	CASSTIWDSAGEQYF
TRBV27	15	TRBJ1-6	-	many	TGTGCCAGCAGATCCCCCAGCTCCTATAATTCACCCCTCCACTTT	CASRSPSSYNSPLHF
TRBV12-3/TRBV12-4	15	TRBJ1-2	-	many	TGTGCCAGCAGTCGACGAATGGGGGTGGGCTATGGCTACACCTTC	CASSRRMGVGYGYTF
TRBV6-1	14	TRBJ2-7	-	many	TGTGCCAGCCGCAGGGGGGAAAGCTCCTACGAGCAGTACTTC	CASRRGESSYEQYF
TRBV11-2	13	TRBJ2-5	-	few	TGTGCCAGCAGCCCGTACATCCAAGAGACCCAGTACTTC	CASSPYIQETQYF
TRBV5-1	17	TRBJ2-7	-	many	TGCGCCAGCAGCTTGTCTTCTCAGGGGTATTCTGCGGGGGAGCAGTACTTC	CASSLSSQGYSAGEQYF
TRBV6-1	15	TRBJ1-2	-	-	TGTGCCAGCAGTGCCCAAACCGGGAGCTTTATTGGCTACACCTTC	CASSAQTGSFIGYTF
TRBV19	13	TRBJ1-2	-	many	TGTGCCACGGGTCTAGACGGAAGCTATGGCTACACCTTC	CATGLDGSYGYTF
TRBV19	14	TRBJ1-6	-	-	TGTGCCAGTAGTTCCGGGACTAAGGATTCACCCCTCCACTTT	CASSSGTKDSPLHF
TRBV14	16	TRBJ1-2	TRBD1	many	TGTGCCAGCAGCCAAGGTATCCGGACAGGGGGCTATGGCTACACCTTC	CASSQGIRTGGYGYTF
TRBV12-3/TRBV12-4	15	TRBJ2-7	TRBD1	many	TGTGCCAGCAGTTGGGGAGGGACAGGGGGCTACGAGCAGTACTTC	CASSWGGTGGYEQYF
TRBV6-1	14	TRBJ2-7	-	-	TGTGCCAGCACTCCACCAGGGGATTCCTACGAGCAGTACTTC	CASTPPGDSYEQYF
TRBV5-1	13	TRBJ2-1	-	many	TGCGCCAGCAGCTTGGCCCGCGGGACTGAGCAGTTCTTC	CASSLARGTEQFF
TRBV24-1	13	TRBJ1-2	TRBD1	many	TGTGCCACCAGCCTGCGGACAGGGGGAGGCTACACCTTC	CATSLRTGGGYTF
TRBV19	15	TRBJ2-5	TRBD2	few	TGTGCCAGTAGTATTCGTGCGGGGGGTGTTGAGACCCAGTACTTC	CASSIRAGGVETQYF
TRBV6-1	15	TRBJ2-7	-	many	TGTGCCAGCAGTGCGGGAGGACAGGGTTTCTCCGAGCAGTACTTC	CASSAGGQGFSEQYF
TRBV20-1	15	TRBJ2-7	-	many	TGCAGTGCTAGAGCTTGGCGGGAAAACTCCTACGAGCAGTACTTC	CSARAWRENSYEQYF
TRBV19	11	TRBJ1-1	-	many	TGTGCCAGTGGAAAGTGGACTGAAGCTTTCTTT	CASGKWTEAFF
TRBV27	17	TRBJ1-6	TRBD1	many	TGTGCCAGCAGTATCGGACAGGACAGCTCCTATAATTCACCCCTCCACTTT	CASSIGQDSSYNSPLHF
TRBV6-1	14	TRBJ1-5	-	few	TGTGCCAGCAGTAGCGGGGGTAGGAGTCAGCCCCAGCATTTT	CASSSGGRSQPQHF
TRBV24-1	16	TRBJ2-6	-	many	TGTGCCACCAGTGAAATGACAGGTACCGGGGCCAACGTCCTGACTTTC	CATSEMTGTGANVLTF
TRBV7-3	12	TRBJ1-2	-	many	TGTGCCAGCAGCCCGGAGGGTGGAGGCTACACCTTC	CASSPEGGGYTF
TRBV6-1	17	TRBJ1-2	-	many	TGTGCCAGCAGTGAAAGAGGGCAGACTACGCCGAACTATGGCTACACCTTC	CASSERGQTTPNYGYTF
TRBV6-5	16	TRBJ2-5	TRBD1	many	TGTGCCAGCAGTTTCGTGGACAGGGGGATCCAAGAGACCCAGTACTTC	CASSFVDRGIQETQYF
TRBV7-2	15	TRBJ1-1	-	many	TGTGCCAGCAGCTTAGGCGGGGCCGGAAGGCCTGAAGCTTTCTTT	CASSLGGAGRPEAFF
TRBV6-4	13	TRBJ1-3	-	many	TGTGCCAGCAGTACCCCCAGTGGAAACACCATATATTTT	CASSTPSGNTIYF
TRBV6-1	15	TRBJ2-7	TRBD1	few	TGTGCCAGCAGGAGCGACAGGGGGCCTCCCTACGAGCAGTACTTC	CASRSDRGPPYEQYF
TRBV5-1	13	TRBJ1-2	-	many	TGCGCCAGCACCATGAAAGATAACTATGGCTACACCTTC	CASTMKDNYGYTF
TRBV6-5	16	TRBJ1-2	TRBD1	many	TGTGCCAGCAGTTACTCCACCGGGACAGGGGGCTATGGCTACACCTTC	CASSYSTGTGGYGYTF
TRBV19	12	TRBJ1-2	-	many	TGTGCCAGTAGCGGGGGGTACTATGGCTACACCTTC	CASSGGYYGYTF
TRBV5-6	14	TRBJ1-5	-	few	TGTGCCAGCAGTCCCTCGGGGGGCAAGCAGCCCCAGCATTTT	CASSPSGGKQPQHF
TRBV7-9	15	TRBJ1-5	-	many	TGTGCCAGCAGCGGAGGCGGGGGAGGTAATCAGCCCCAGCATTTT	CASSGGGGGNQPQHF
TRBV29-1	13	TRBJ1-1	-	many	TGCAGCGTTGAAAGCGTGGGGAACACTGAAGCTTTCTTT	CSVESVGNTEAFF
TRBV6-1	13	TRBJ1-2	-	-	TGTGCCAGCAGTCGACATGAGAGTAATGGCTACACCTTC	CASSRHESNGYTF
TRBV6-5	12	TRBJ2-2	-	many	TGTGCCAGCAGTTCCGTCACCGGGGAGCTGTTTTTT	CASSSVTGELFF
TRBV20-1	14	TRBJ2-5	TRBD2	-	TGCAGTGCCAGGACTAGCGGGGGATCAGAGACCCAGTACTTC	CSARTSGGSETQYF
TRBV10-3	18	TRBJ1-3	-	few	TGTGCCATCAGTACTTCCATCTCGGTCAGGAGCTCTGGAAACACCATATATTTT	CAISTSISVRSSGNTIYF